These 21 T cell receptor beta chains came from one sample sequenced in a study of blood T cell repertoires in COVID-19 (dated by TCRdb to the early 2020s). The library came from the immunoSEQ multiplex PCR assay. Here the immuneACCESS table is served through TCRdb, limited to in-frame sequences with V and J called. Missing clones are a known gap in these copies; in checked studies unresolved V genes cover under half, and the rest lacks a known reason. In this sample the table shows about 150,000 clones, roughly 87% of which occur a single time. The ten largest clones add up to 3.5% to 4.5% of the sample. The sequenced material came from peripheral blood. The receptors come from a woman aged 55-75 years with active or convalescent COVID-19.

V and J are TRBV4-1 and TRBJ1-2; tentative D call: TRBD1 (5 bases). CDR1 is MGHRA, CDR2 YSYEKL, per germline. The CDR3 runs to 14 residues. Trimming stripped 4 bases from V and 1 base from J, with 10 bases between. The CDR3 DNA follows: TGCGCCAGCAGCCGGGAGGGGCTTAACTATGGCTACACCTTC. It specifies CASSREGLNYGYTF.

A single count supports this clone. The chain employs TRBV4-1 and TRBJ1-1; weak D call: TRBD1 (6 bases). Germline assignment: CDR1 MGHRA and CDR2 YSYEKL. Trimming left V 4 bases short and J 5 bases short, with 14 bases between. The CDR3 length is 14 residues. The CDR3 coding sequence is TGCGCCAGCAGCCCGCAGGGGCGCATAACTGAAGCTTTCTTT. This gives the protein CASSPQGRITEAFF.

V usage is TRBV7-8 and J usage is TRBJ2-1; 13 nucleotides match TRBD2. The CDR3 is 18 residues long. The J segment lost 0 bases and the V segment lost 5 bases, leaving 7 bases of the junction unmatched. Germline-derived CDR1 and CDR2 are SGHVS and FQNEAQ. CDR3 in DNA: TGTGCCAGCAGCGCGACTAGCGGGGGGATGAGCTCCTACAATGAGCAGTTCTTC. This sequence encodes CASSATSGGMSSYNEQFF.

The chain couples TRBV3-1 (or the pseudogene TRBV3-2) to TRBJ2-2; D gene uncertain. Trimming cost V 0 bases and J 5 bases, with 10 bases left between them. This CDR3 has 15 residues. Germline CDR1 reads LGHDT; CDR2 reads YNNKEL (reference sequence). This chain's CDR3 is CASSQERLGTGELFF. CDR3 in DNA: TGTGCCAGCAGCCAAGAGAGGTTAGGTACCGGGGAGCTGTTTTTT.

The V and J genes are TRBV30 and TRBJ1-1; D remains unclear. Trimming pared 8 bases from V and 11 bases from J, leaving 18 bases between. Germline lookup yields CDR1 GTSNPN and CDR2 SVGIG (reference sequence). The CDR3 has 11 residues. CDR3 DNA sequence: TGTGCCCGAATTCAACCCTTGAGGGCTTTCTTT. Translating gives CARIQPLRAFF.

The sample holds a few counts of this clone. The chain joins TRBV12-5 to TRBJ1-3, with D maybe TRBD1 (6 bases). Germline V gene data show CDR1 as LGHNT and CDR2 as FRNRAP. The CDR3 loop spans 17 amino acids. V was trimmed by 3 bases and J by 0 bases, leaving 15 bases between them. The CDR3 sequence: CASGFLTDRISGNTIYF. The CDR3 DNA reads as TGTGCTAGTGGTTTCCTCACAGACAGGATCTCTGGAAACACCATATATTTT.

The chain recombines TRBV6-1 with TRBJ2-1; 9 nucleotides line up with TRBD2. The germline gives CDR1 MNHNS, CDR2 SASEGT. Trimming at V came to 0 bases and at J to 3 bases, leaving 12 bases not matched to a gene. The CDR3 runs 19 residues. This chain's CDR3 is CASSEAGVAGASFYNEQFF. The CDR3 nucleotides read TGTGCCAGCAGTGAAGCGGGGGTAGCGGGGGCGTCGTTCTACAATGAGCAGTTCTTC.

The chain couples TRBV6-1 to TRBJ1-2; D gene unclear. Trimming stripped 3 bases from V and 3 bases from J, with 8 bases between. CDR3 length: 13 amino acids. Germline V lookup: CDR1 MNHNS, CDR2 SASEGT. The CDR3 DNA sequence: TGTGCCAGCAGTGAGCGGAGATACTATGGCTACACCTTC. Protein: CASSERRYYGYTF.

The J gene is TRBJ2-5, the V gene TRBV24-1; tentative D call: TRBD2 (5 bases). The CDR3 covers 14 residues. The V end was cut by 3 bases, the J end by 4 bases, with 11 bases between. Germline CDR1 and CDR2: KGHDR and SFDVKD. The DNA for the CDR3 is TGTGCCACCAGTGATCCCGGGGTGCCAGAGACCCAGTACTTC. It yields the protein CATSDPGVPETQYF.

This chain links TRBV10-3 with TRBJ2-1; 14 nucleotides line up with TRBD2. With V trimmed by 5 bases and J by 6 bases, 6 bases remained unmatched. CDR1 ENHRY and CDR2 SYGVKD come from the germline V gene. The CDR3 covers 16 residues. CDR3 protein: CAISRGLAGGGNEQFF. CDR3 in DNA: TGTGCCATCAGTAGAGGACTAGCGGGGGGAGGCAATGAGCAGTTCTTC.

The chain couples TRBV18 to TRBJ1-1, with a tentative D call TRBD1 (5 bases). Germline loops: CDR1 KGHSH, CDR2 LQKENI. V shed 3 bases and J shed 0 bases, with 8 bases lying between them. The CDR3 runs to 14 residues. The CDR3 nucleotides are TGTGCCAGCTCACCGACAGAGGTGAACACTGAAGCTTTCTTT. It codes for CASSPTEVNTEAFF. Full variable domain (rest looked up from reference TRBV18 and TRBJ1-1): NAGVMQNPRHLVRRRGQEARLRCSPMKGHSHVYWYRQLPEEGLKFMVYLQKENIIDESGMPKERFSAEFPKEGPSILRIQQVVRGDSAAYFCASSPTEVNTEAFFGQGTRLTVV.

This clone was recorded a few times. This chain joins TRBV27 and TRBJ1-2; D is ambiguous. Trimming cost V 11 bases and J 8 bases, with 15 bases left between them. CDR1 and CDR2 (germline): MNHEY, SMNVEV (reference sequence). The CDR3 consists of 11 residues. The CDR3 DNA reads TGTGCCGGACGAACGGGAGGCGGCTACACCTTC. Translated, it gives CAGRTGGGYTF.

The V gene is TRBV5-5, the J gene TRBJ2-7; TRBD1 matches at 9 bases. J was trimmed by 4 bases and V by 4 bases; bases with no gene match: 6. Germline V gene lookup returns CDR1 SGHKS and CDR2 YYEKEE (reference sequence). This CDR3 comprises 14 residues. CDR3 residues: CASSTRQGVYEQYF. In DNA form, the CDR3 reads TGTGCCAGCAGCACCAGACAGGGGGTATACGAGCAGTACTTC.

The J gene is TRBJ2-3, the V gene TRBV4-1; TRBD2 might be the D (5 bases). The CDR3 consists of 14 residues. Germline assignment: CDR1 MGHRA and CDR2 YSYEKL. With 4 bases removed from V and 4 bases from J, the gap between germline ends came to 12 bases. DNA of the CDR3: TGCGCCAGCAGCCCCCGGGGTGGGGCAGATACGCAGTATTTT. Translation: CASSPRGGADTQYF.

The V gene is TRBV19, the J gene TRBJ1-5, with TRBD1 identical over 8 bases. The germline V gene has CDR1 LNHDA and CDR2 SQIVND (reference sequence). Losses at the gene ends were 6 bases for V and 6 bases for J; bases not matched to a gene: 10. The CDR3 loop spans 15 amino acids. In DNA, the CDR3 is TGTGCCAGTAGGGGAGCGCGCAGGGGGCCTCAGCCCCAGCATTTT. Protein sequence: CASRGARRGPQPQHF.

The V gene is TRBV6-5, the J gene TRBJ1-1; maybe TRBD1 (6 bases). The V gene lost 6 bases and the J gene lost 1 base, with 12 bases spanning the gap. This CDR3 comprises 14 residues. The germline V gene encodes CDR1 MNHEY and CDR2 SVGAGI. The CDR3 nucleotides read TGTGCCAGCAGGACCTGGGACAAGAACACTGAAGCTTTCTTT. Protein product: CASRTWDKNTEAFF.

The J gene is TRBJ1-3, the V gene TRBV12-5; D unclear. This CDR3 contains 14 residues. Germline CDR1 LGHNT, CDR2 FRNRAP. With 8 bases removed from V and 0 bases from J, the gap between germline ends came to 11 bases. CDR3 sequence reads: CASTSAFSGNTIYF. The CDR3 DNA sequence: TGTGCTAGTACCTCAGCGTTCTCTGGAAACACCATATATTTT.

This clone was observed once. This chain uses TRBV5-1 with TRBJ2-2; maybe TRBD2 (7 bases). The V gene's germline CDR1 is SGHRS and CDR2 YFSETQ. There are 16 residues in the CDR3. The ends were cut back, 5 bases at V and 3 bases at J, with 17 bases in the middle. CDR3 sequence (DNA): TGCGCCAGCAGTTTTCGGGGGGCCGGGGACACCGGGGAGCTGTTTTTT. This gives the protein CASSFRGAGDTGELFF.

Remarks on this clone: The sample has other DNA sequences that encode this CDR3 too. The J gene is TRBJ2-2, the V gene TRBV10-2, with a tentative D call TRBD2 (6 bases). This CDR3 is 14 amino acids long. Looked up from germline, CDR1 is WSHSY and CDR2 is SAAADI. The germline V and J ends were trimmed by 4 bases and 3 bases, with 9 bases remaining between them. CDR3 region: CASSARGDTGELFF. The CDR3 DNA reads as TGCGCCAGCAGTGCGCGGGGCGACACCGGGGAGCTGTTTTTT.

This rearrangement joins TRBV7-9 to TRBJ1-3; 7 positions agree with TRBD1. J was trimmed by 2 bases and V by 1 base; bases with no gene match: 5. CDR3 size: 16 residues. CDR1 and CDR2 (germline): SEHNR, FQNEAQ (reference sequence). This CDR3 is CASSLVSGTAGNTIYF. Here the CDR3 DNA reads TGTGCCAGCAGCTTAGTTTCGGGGACAGCTGGAAACACCATATATTTT.

This chain links TRBV21-1 with TRBJ1-1; the D call TRBD1 from the table was never checked on the DNA. TRBV21-1 is a pseudogene locus. The CDR3 is 16 residues long. DNA for the CDR3: TGTGCCAGCAGCAAATGGACTTACAGGGTGGGCACTGAAGCTTTCTTT. Translating gives CASSKWTYRVGTEAFF.